This TCR beta chain was sequenced in a study of T-cell memory formation after mild COVID-19. Study context: TCR clusters mostly belonged to single donors.

The CDR3 is made up of 16 amino acids. Germline V CDR1 and CDR2: KGHDR, SFDVKD. V was pared by 2 bases and J by 5 bases, with 7 bases of the junction left unmatched. This clonotype has ten or more counts. Its specificity is not known. 5'RACE, which relied on constant-segment primers, yielded TCR alpha and TCR beta cDNA libraries carrying sample barcodes and UMIs. TCRdb re-called the 5' RACE reads with MiXCR, one entry per CDR3 protein. Of more than 25,000 distinct CDR3 sequences listed, 15% to 20% are singletons. Findings and caveats of the study: CD4+ clones that contracted lay mainly in CM and EM; CD8+ ones lay in EMRA. Cross-reactive memory apparently joined, as some responding clones appeared in pre-infection memory.

The origin of this receptor is an adult who had mild COVID-19 (a few samples of this study predate the infection). Cell type and time point are not known. The chain joins TRBV24-1 to TRBJ2-1, with 8 bases aligning to TRBD1. Material for sequencing was PBMCs or a T cell subset sorted from them (not recorded which). DNA for the CDR3: TGTGCCACCAGTGATTGGCCAGGGGGCCGGGACAATGAGCAGTTCTTC. It translates to CATSDWPGGRDNEQFF.